This entry lists 7 T cell receptor beta chains sequenced from one sample in a study of blood T cell repertoires in COVID-19 (TCRdb year 2020). The library was made by the immunoSEQ multiplex PCR assay. Entries here come from immuneACCESS through TCRdb and include only in-frame sequences with V and J called. Some clones fail to appear in such tables; in the studies checked, an unresolved V gene covers under half of the shortfall, and the cause of the remainder is unknown. The sample table holds about 250,000 clones, of which roughly 85% were seen once. 4% to 4.5% of the sample is held by the ten biggest clonotypes. The sequenced material came from PBMCs or T cells enriched from blood (not recorded which). The receptor source for this set is a woman aged 25 to 39 who had recovered from COVID-19.

V is TRBV27 and J is TRBJ2-7; 7 bases match TRBD1. CDR1 and CDR2 (germline): MNHEY, SMNVEV (reference sequence). This CDR3 has 16 amino acids. J lost 0 bases, V lost 6 bases, and 11 bases had no gene match. The CDR3 DNA sequence: TGTGCCAGCAGCTATTTGACAGGGCTTAGCTCCTACGAGCAGTACTTC. Its protein product is CASSYLTGLSSYEQYF.

This clone came up once. V usage is TRBV4-1 and J usage is TRBJ1-3; D remains unclear. The V gene's germline CDR1 is MGHRA and CDR2 YSYEKL. The CDR3 spans 15 residues. V shed 3 bases and J shed 0 bases, with 9 bases lying between them. CDR3 DNA sequence: TGCGCCAGCAGCCACGTAGGGAGCTCTGGAAACACCATATATTTT. Amino acid sequence: CASSHVGSSGNTIYF.

The chain employs TRBV28 and TRBJ2-7, with D maybe TRBD1 (7 bases). There are 14 residues in the CDR3. CDR1 MDHEN and CDR2 SYDVKM come from the germline V gene. Trimming removed 3 bases at V and 7 bases at J, with 16 bases between. For the CDR3, the DNA is TGTGCCAGCAGTTTTTCGCAGGGGGGAAGGGAGCAGTACTTC. Translating it yields CASSFSQGGREQYF.

This clone was recorded a few times. This chain connects TRBV6-4 to TRBJ2-1; TRBD2 agrees at 9 bases. This CDR3 spans 13 amino acids. With 4 bases clipped from V and 7 bases from J, the junction kept 2 bases outside the gene matches. Germline assignment: CDR1 MRHNA and CDR2 SNTAGT. The CDR3 region is CASSGTSVNEQFF. In DNA form, the CDR3 reads TGTGCCAGCAGTGGGACTAGCGTAAATGAGCAGTTCTTC.

The V gene is TRBV27, the J gene TRBJ2-7, with TRBD2 matching 7 bases. Germline V gives CDR1 MNHEY, CDR2 SMNVEV (reference sequence). V lost 3 bases and J lost 3; bases outside the gene matches: 2. The CDR3 consists of 13 residues. The CDR3 region has the DNA TGTGCCAGCAGTTTTGAGCGGGGCTACGAGCAGTACTTC. Its translation: CASSFERGYEQYF.

CDR3 sequence: CASSPDNADTQYF. The DNA of the CDR3 is TGTGCCAGCAGCCCCGACAACGCAGATACGCAGTATTTT. The rearrangement joins TRBV2 to TRBJ2-3; D not resolved. Germline V lookup: CDR1 SNHLY, CDR2 FYNNEI. CDR3 length: 13 amino acids. V was cut by 6 bases and J by 4 bases, with 11 bases left in between.

The genes are TRBV15 and TRBJ1-1; D not certain. Germline V gives CDR1 LNHNV, CDR2 YYDKDF (reference sequence). V was cut by 4 bases and J by 8 bases, with 20 bases left in between. This CDR3 spans 15 amino acids. CDR3 sequence: CATSIRTHIGSEAFF. Written as DNA, the CDR3 is TGTGCCACCAGCATTCGAACCCACATAGGGAGCGAAGCTTTCTTT.